This is a list of T cell receptor beta chains from one sample in a study of human T cells and chemical hapten exposure. From the RACE reads, TCRdb called clonotypes with MiXCR, one entry per CDR3 protein. The sample has 110,000 or so distinct CDR3 sequences, under 40% seen once. This specimen consisted of whole blood, obtained in connection with sensitization to the hapten diphenylcyclopropenone (DPC). These receptors were taken from a middle-aged man with alopecia areata. Some clones in this sample may be carry-over from other donors' samples. Both conserved end residues are part of each CDR3. The D gene is left open where the match is weak. Clone sizes are given selectively: once, few, many, or a class where the clone is expanded.

>TRBV10-3|-|-|TRBJ1-6
TGTGCCATCAGTGAGTCGAGCTCCTATAATTCACCCCTCCACTTT
CAISESSSYNSPLHF
>TRBV7-2|few|-|TRBJ2-5
TGTGCCAGCAGCCAGTACGGCCCTCCAAGTATAGAGACCCAGTACTTC
CASSQYGPPSIETQYF
>TRBV20-1|few|TRBD2|TRBJ2-3
TGCAGTGCTTTAAAGGCGGGAGAGATCACAGATACGCAGTATTTT
CSALKAGEITDTQYF
>TRBV7-9|few|TRBD2|TRBJ2-7
TGTGCCAGCAGCCCAACTAGCGGACCTTTCGAGCAGTACTTC
CASSPTSGPFEQYF
>TRBV7-8|few|-|TRBJ2-5
TGTGCCAGCAGCTTAGCGGGGGCAGAGACCCAGTACTTC
CASSLAGAETQYF
>TRBV7-2|-|-|TRBJ2-5
TGTGCCAGCAGCTTAGCAGCGGCCCAACAAGAGACCCAGTACTTC
CASSLAAAQQETQYF
>TRBV7-2|-|TRBD2|TRBJ2-7
TGTGCCAGCAGCTCGACTAGCGGGAGGGCCTCCGAGCAGTACTTC
CASSSTSGRASEQYF
>TRBV18|few|-|TRBJ2-5
TGTGCCAGCTCACCAGGGGACCAAGAGACCCAGTACTTC
CASSPGDQETQYF
>TRBV12-3/TRBV12-4|-|-|TRBJ1-5
TGTGCCAGCAGTTTATCCCCATATAGCAATCAGCCCCAGCATTTT
CASSLSPYSNQPQHF
>TRBV29-1|few|-|TRBJ2-7
TGCAGCGCCCCTGGCCCCTACGAGCAGTACTTC
CSAPGPYEQYF
>TRBV21-1|-|-|TRBJ1-1
TGTGCCAGCAGCAGGGCCAGTTTTGAAGCTTTCTTT
CASSRASFEAFF
>TRBV20-1|few|TRBD2|TRBJ2-3
TGCAGTGCCTTAGCGGGACCCAGCACAGATACGCAGTATTTT
CSALAGPSTDTQYF
>TRBV29-1|-|-|TRBJ1-1
TGCAGCGTTGAAGGGGCGGGTCGGATCACTGAAGCTTTCTTT
CSVEGAGRITEAFF
>TRBV20-1|few|-|TRBJ1-6
TGCAGTGCTAGTAGGAGCTCCTATAATTCACCCCTCCACTTT
CSASRSSYNSPLHF
>TRBV7-6|-|TRBD1|TRBJ2-5
TGTGCCAGCAGCTCTCGCCTCCAAGGGGGCGGAGAGACCCAGTACTTC
CASSSRLQGGGETQYF
>TRBV6-2/TRBV6-3|-|TRBD1|TRBJ1-1
TGTGCCAGCAGTTACGCAGGGGGCACTGAAGCTTTCTTT
CASSYAGGTEAFF
>TRBV12-3/TRBV12-4|few|-|TRBJ1-2
TGTGCCAGCAGTATCCGGACAGACTATGGCTACACCTTC
CASSIRTDYGYTF
>TRBV3-1|-|-|TRBJ2-3
TGTGCCAGCAGCCAAAGGTCTAGCTCAGTGGTAGATACGCAGTATTTT
CASSQRSSSVVDTQYF
>TRBV20-1|few|TRBD1|TRBJ2-3
TGCAGTGCTACCGCCGGGACAGGGGCAGATACGCAGTATTTT
CSATAGTGADTQYF
>TRBV7-8|few|-|TRBJ1-5
TGTGCCAGCAGCTTAGGGGTTGGGGGGGAAGTGGGTCAGCCCCAGCATTTT
CASSLGVGGEVGQPQHF
>TRBV6-2/TRBV6-3|-|-|TRBJ2-5
TGTGCCAGCAGTTACTCAGGGTTTTCGGAGACCCAGTACTTC
CASSYSGFSETQYF
>TRBV20-1|-|-|TRBJ1-5
TGCAGTGCTAGAGATGTCTCTAACCGGCGGGGTTATAGCAATCAGCCCCAGCATTTT
CSARDVSNRRGYSNQPQHF
>TRBV27|few|TRBD2|TRBJ2-1
TGTGCCAGCAGTTTATCGCGGACTAGCGGGGTATCCTACAATGAGCAGTTCTTC
CASSLSRTSGVSYNEQFF
>TRBV12-3/TRBV12-4|-|TRBD1|TRBJ1-4
TGTGCCAGCAGTCCCACTCACAGGGGCGGTGAAAAACTGTTTTTT
CASSPTHRGGEKLFF
>TRBV5-4|-|TRBD1|TRBJ1-1
TGTGCCAGCAGCCCAAATACAGGGGTGAACACTGAAGCTTTCTTT
CASSPNTGVNTEAFF
>TRBV13|few|TRBD1|TRBJ2-3
TGTGCCAGCAGCCTGGACAGGGAGAGGGATACGCAGTATTTT
CASSLDRERDTQYF
>TRBV20-1|-|-|TRBJ2-1
TGCAGTGCTAGATATGTCAGCTCCTACAATGAGCAGTTCTTC
CSARYVSSYNEQFF
>TRBV7-6|-|TRBD2|TRBJ2-3
TGTGCCAGCAGCTTAGCGAGGACTAGCGGGGCTCCTCCGGATACGCAGTATTTT
CASSLARTSGAPPDTQYF
>TRBV12-3/TRBV12-4|few|TRBD1|TRBJ1-2
TGTGCCAGCAGCCACCTGACAGGGATCTATGGCTACACCTTC
CASSHLTGIYGYTF
>TRBV6-2/TRBV6-3|few|TRBD1|TRBJ2-6
TGTGCCAGCAGTAGAAGGACAGGGGCTGGGGCCAACGTCCTGACTTTC
CASSRRTGAGANVLTF
>TRBV6-2/TRBV6-3|-|TRBD2|TRBJ2-5
TGTGCCAGCAGGAACGGGACTAGCGGGATCCAAGAGACCCAGTACTTC
CASRNGTSGIQETQYF